This T cell receptor beta chain was recorded in a study of blood T cells in healthy people across ages. Background on the study: When template switching was applied, about one barcoded beta molecule was captured per two T cells. Study-wide results and caveats: Measured against age, TCR beta diversity per million T cells decreased in a roughly linear manner.

This CDR3 has 16 residues. CDR1 is MRHNA, CDR2 SNTAGT, per germline. Details on this clonotype: Its matching antigen is unknown.

A second roughly 6 to 12 cycle PCR used barcoded and J-beta primers. A template-switch adaptor with 12 random nucleotides tagged each cDNA molecule. TCRdb re-derived calls from the 5' RACE reads in MiXCR, one entry per CDR3 protein. The sample yields more than 700,000 distinct CDR3 sequences, roughly 50% seen once. The source material was blood. The TCR sequence derives from a man older than 75 in good health. The V gene is TRBV6-4, the J gene TRBJ2-5, with TRBD2 identical over 7 bases. The assigned J gene may be wrong: the sequence end matches TRBJ2-7 better. This CDR3 reads CASSEFSSGSTYEQYF. DNA for the CDR3: TGTGCCAGCAGTGAGTTTAGTAGCGGGTCCACCTACGAGCAGTACTTC.